A single T cell receptor (beta chain) is shown here with its context. This sample is part of a study of blood T cell repertoires in COVID-19. Profiled with immunoSEQ multiplex PCR; TCRdb holds only in-frame clones, not every one. The repertoire holds around 170,000 clones, with approximately 80% as singletons. Germline CDR1 MDHEN, CDR2 SYDVKM. With V trimmed by 6 bases and J by 3 bases, 9 bases remained unmatched. CDR3 length equals 15 residues. The chain combines TRBV28 with TRBJ2-7, with 9 bases matching TRBD2. This TCR was sampled from a human donor in a cohort sampled during active COVID-19. What was sequenced was peripheral blood. CDR3 region: CASSPGVAGVYEQYF. CDR3 sequence (DNA): TGTGCCAGCAGCCCCGGAGTAGCGGGAGTCTACGAGCAGTACTTC.